The 5 T cell receptor beta chains presented below share a single source sample, sequenced in a study of blood T cell repertoires in COVID-19. Repertoires were generated with immunoSEQ multiplex PCR, while TCRdb's copy carries only in-frame clones and drops some. This table has about 160,000 clones, around 92% appearing once. Sequencing was performed on peripheral blood. The receptors derive from a man aged 25 to 40 with COVID-19, enrolled during active disease.

V usage is TRBV7-6 and J usage is TRBJ2-7; 9 bases align to TRBD2. V trimming: 2 bases; J trimming: 1 base; junction bases outside the gene matches: 6. This CDR3 has 16 amino acids. The V gene's germline CDR1 is SGHVS and CDR2 FNYEAQ. DNA of the CDR3: TGTGCCAGCAGCTTACTTAGCGGGAGTACATCCTACGAGCAGTACTTC. Translating gives CASSLLSGSTSYEQYF.

The CDR3 nucleotides are TGTGCCAGCAGTTACTCGAGTCCGAACTCTGGAAACACCATATATTTT. Amino acid sequence: CASSYSSPNSGNTIYF. The chain has TRBV6-5 and TRBJ1-3; D is ambiguous. This CDR3 is 16 amino acids long. V lost 0 bases and J lost 0, with 9 bases in between. The germline CDR1 and CDR2 sequences are MNHEY and SVGAGI.

The gene calls are TRBV6-2 or TRBV6-3 and TRBJ2-1, with 7 bases fitting TRBD2. The CDR3 extends over 15 amino acids. After removal of 5 bases from V and 6 bases from J, the junction contained 10 bases not matched to a gene. Germline lookup yields CDR1 MNHEY and CDR2 SVGEGT. The CDR3 is CASSRPDGRFNEQFF. The CDR3 DNA sequence: TGTGCCAGCAGTCGCCCTGACGGGAGGTTCAATGAGCAGTTCTTC.

The rearrangement joins TRBV18 to TRBJ2-6; TRBD2 is a possible D gene (5 bases). CDR1 is KGHSH and CDR2 is LQKENI in the germline V gene. Trimming shortened V by 3 bases and J by 0 bases, and 18 bases separated the two germline ends. The CDR3 sequence is 19 residues long. In nucleotides, the CDR3 is TGTGCCAGCTCACCCTTTTGGGCTCCCACTAGCTCTGGGGCCAACGTCCTGACTTTC. Translated, it gives CASSPFWAPTSSGANVLTF.

Here the CDR3 DNA reads TGTGCCAGCAGTTACTCCGAACGGTCATCCTACGAGCAGTACTTC. Residues: CASSYSERSSYEQYF. The chain has TRBV6-2 or TRBV6-3 and TRBJ2-7; no clear D gene. Germline-derived CDR1 and CDR2 are MNHEY and SVGEGT. There are 15 residues in the CDR3. V was pared by 0 bases and J by 1 base, with 10 bases between.